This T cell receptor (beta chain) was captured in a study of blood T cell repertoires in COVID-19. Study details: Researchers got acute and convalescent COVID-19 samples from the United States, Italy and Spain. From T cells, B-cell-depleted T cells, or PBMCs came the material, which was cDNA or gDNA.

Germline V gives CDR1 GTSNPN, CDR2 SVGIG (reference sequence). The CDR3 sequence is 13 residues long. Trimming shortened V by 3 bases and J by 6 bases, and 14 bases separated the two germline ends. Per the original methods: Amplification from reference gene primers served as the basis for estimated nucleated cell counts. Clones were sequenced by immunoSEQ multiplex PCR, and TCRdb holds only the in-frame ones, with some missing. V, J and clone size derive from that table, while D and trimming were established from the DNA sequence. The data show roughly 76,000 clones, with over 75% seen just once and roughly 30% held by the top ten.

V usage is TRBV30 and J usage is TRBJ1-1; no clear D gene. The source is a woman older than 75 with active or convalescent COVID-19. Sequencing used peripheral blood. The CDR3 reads CAWRREVTSEAFF. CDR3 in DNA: TGTGCCTGGAGGCGTGAGGTTACATCTGAAGCTTTCTTT.